Listed below are T cell receptor beta chains from one sample, sequenced in a study of technical replicates of blood from several donors. Data came from immunoSEQ multiplex PCR; TCRdb stores just in-frame clones and leaves some out. The data contain 78,000 or so clones, 75% to 95% of them seen just once; the ten biggest clones take up more than 0.35%. The sequenced material came from T cells isolated from PBMCs. These receptors were obtained from a human donor in good health. Some clones in this sample may be carry-over from other donors' samples. Both conserved end residues are part of each CDR3. D genes are given only for firm matches. Rows give clone size only sometimes, using once, few, many, or a class for an expanded clone.

TRBD2,.,TRBJ2-7,TRBV4-2,TGTGCCAGCAGCGTCCTAGCGGGTATTTACGAGCAGTACTTC,CASSVLAGIYEQYF
TRBD2,.,TRBJ2-7,TRBV28,TGTGCCAGCAGTCTAACCGGACCGACTAGCGGGGTAATCACCTACGAGCAGTACTTC,CASSLTGPTSGVITYEQYF
TRBD1,.,TRBJ2-2,TRBV4-1,TGCGCCAGCAGCCCGGGACAGGGGAACTTTCCCGGGGAGCTGTTTTTT,CASSPGQGNFPGELFF
.,.,TRBJ2-1,TRBV5-1,TGCGCCAGCAGCCCGGACAGCTCCTACAATGAGCAGTTCTTC,CASSPDSSYNEQFF
.,.,TRBJ1-5,TRBV6-1,TGTGCCAGCAGTGACACGGTGTATAGCAATCAGCCCCAGCATTTT,CASSDTVYSNQPQHF
.,.,TRBJ2-2,TRBV7-9,TGTGCCAGCAGCCGAGAGGGGGCCGGGGAGCTGTTTTTT,CASSREGAGELFF
.,.,TRBJ1-4,TRBV2,TGTGCCAGCAGTGAGGCAGGGGTCGCAACTAATGAAAAACTGTTTTTT,CASSEAGVATNEKLFF
.,.,TRBJ1-2,TRBV9,TGTGCCAGCAGCGGCGGGAGACTACCTAACTATGGCTACACCTTC,CASSGGRLPNYGYTF
.,.,TRBJ2-3,TRBV27,TGTGCCAGCAGTTTCGCCCCAGGGGATACGCAGTATTTT,CASSFAPGDTQYF
TRBD2,.,TRBJ2-1,TRBV27,TGTGCCAGCAGCGGGTTGGGGGCGGGAGGGAATGAGCAGTTCTTC,CASSGLGAGGNEQFF
TRBD2,.,TRBJ2-7,TRBV2,TGTGCCAGCGGCGGGAGCTCCTACGAGCAGTACTTC,CASGGSSYEQYF
TRBD2,once,TRBJ2-3,TRBV2,TGTGCCAGCAGAGTATCTTTGAGCGGGAGTCCCGATACGCAGTATTTT,CASRVSLSGSPDTQYF
.,few,TRBJ1-2,TRBV19,TGTGCCAGTCGAGGGGGATCTTATGGCTACACCTTC,CASRGGSYGYTF